Below are 18 T cell receptor beta chains sequenced from a single sample in a study of control samples from healthy donors and cancer patients. Some clones are missing from TCRdb's copy, which holds only in-frame ones; the method was immunoSEQ multiplex PCR. The top ten clones hold over 1% of a sample with roughly 100,000 clones, 86% of them seen once. Sequencing was done on a sample of blood. The source of these receptors is a woman aged 45-65 years in good health.

The chain carries TRBV9 and TRBJ2-1, with D uncertain. The V gene lost 4 bases and the J gene lost 3 bases, with 14 bases spanning the gap. The CDR3 is 15 amino acids. The V gene's germline CDR1 is SGDLS and CDR2 YYNGEE. CDR3 protein: CASSRSARSYNEQFF. The CDR3 bases are TGTGCCAGCAGCCGTAGTGCTCGCAGCTACAATGAGCAGTTCTTC.

This rearrangement joins TRBV28 to TRBJ1-3; 9 bases fit TRBD1. Unmatched junction bases numbered 0, after V lost 6 bases and J lost 0 bases. This CDR3 comprises 14 residues. Per the germline V gene, CDR1 is MDHEN and CDR2 is SYDVKM. In DNA, the CDR3 is TGTGCCAGCAGGACAGGGGGCTCTGGAAACACCATATATTTT. Translated, it gives CASRTGGSGNTIYF.

The chain carries TRBV2 and TRBJ2-2, with 10 bases lining up with TRBD2. With V trimmed by 4 bases and J by 1 base, 3 bases remained unmatched. The germline gives CDR1 SNHLY, CDR2 FYNNEI. This CDR3 has 16 amino acids. CDR3 sequence: CASSAPSGGNTGELFF. The CDR3 DNA is TGTGCCAGCAGTGCTCCTAGCGGGGGGAACACCGGGGAGCTGTTTTTT.

The gene calls are TRBV6-5 and TRBJ2-7, with D possibly matching TRBD2 (6 bases). CDR3 length: 15 amino acids. Between the trimmed V and J ends, which lost 0 bases and 4 bases, there was a span of 13 bases. The germline V gene encodes CDR1 MNHEY and CDR2 SVGAGI. This CDR3 reads CASSYSAATSYEQYF. CDR3 sequence (DNA): TGTGCCAGCAGTTACTCCGCGGCGACTAGTTACGAGCAGTACTTC.

The V call is TRBV6-5, the J call TRBJ2-1, with 10 nucleotides matching TRBD2. The CDR3 sequence is 14 residues long. J was trimmed by 15 bases and V by 2 bases; bases with no gene match: 10. Germline CDR1 and CDR2: MNHEY and SVGAGI. The CDR3 coding sequence is TGTGCCAGCAGTTACAGCCTAGCGGGAGAGTTTGTGTTCTTC. It encodes CASSYSLAGEFVFF.

The chain combines TRBV5-8 with TRBJ1-1; no firm D call. The CDR3 spans 13 residues. Trimming pared 9 bases from V and 1 base from J, leaving 13 bases between. Germline V gene lookup returns CDR1 SGHTS and CDR2 YDEGEE. The CDR3 loop reads CATKRRTNTEAFF. The DNA for the CDR3 is TGTGCCACCAAACGGCGGACGAACACTGAAGCTTTCTTT.

This clone occurred once. The chain employs TRBV19 and TRBJ1-3; no clear D. The germline V and J ends were trimmed by 7 bases and 0 bases, with 19 bases remaining between them. The CDR3 extends over 17 amino acids. Germline-derived CDR1 and CDR2 are LNHDA and SQIVND (reference sequence). The CDR3 sequence: CASNSHTNRHSGNTIYF. The CDR3, as DNA: TGTGCCAGTAACTCTCACACCAACAGACACTCTGGAAACACCATATATTTT.

V is TRBV7-9 and J is TRBJ2-7; TRBD2 matches 7 bases. Germline V gene data show CDR1 as SEHNR and CDR2 as FQNEAQ (reference sequence). This CDR3 contains 12 residues. J was trimmed by 6 bases and V by 1 base; bases with no gene match: 0. This CDR3 reads CASSLERGEQYF. The DNA of the CDR3 is TGTGCCAGCAGCTTAGAGCGGGGCGAGCAGTACTTC.

The chain uses TRBV5-1 and TRBJ2-3; possibly TRBD2 for D (6 bases). V was shortened by 5 bases and J by 2 bases, with 9 bases between the two germline ends. There are 13 residues in the CDR3. Germline V lookup: CDR1 SGHRS, CDR2 YFSETQ. The CDR3 DNA reads TGCGCCAGCAGAAGGGAGGTCACAGATACGCAGTATTTT. Its translation: CASRREVTDTQYF.

The CDR3 sequence is CASSRDSKNTEAFF. CDR3 in DNA: TGTGCCAGCTCACGGGACAGTAAGAACACTGAAGCTTTCTTT. V usage is TRBV18 and J usage is TRBJ1-1; 7 bases align to TRBD1. V was clipped by 4 bases and J by 1 base; unmatched bases: 3. Germline V gene lookup returns CDR1 KGHSH and CDR2 LQKENI. The CDR3 sequence is 14 residues long. Full variable domain (outside the CDR3, taken from reference TRBV18 and TRBJ1-1): NAGVMQNPRHLVRRRGQEARLRCSPMKGHSHVYWYRQLPEEGLKFMVYLQKENIIDESGMPKERFSAEFPKEGPSILRIQQVVRGDSAAYFCASSRDSKNTEAFFGQGTRLTVV.

Only one count was recorded for this clone. The genes are TRBV28 and TRBJ2-5; 11 positions agree with TRBD2. Germline CDR1 and CDR2: MDHEN and SYDVKM. CDR3 size: 18 residues. Trimming took 2 bases from V and 4 from J; bases not matched to a gene: 12. The CDR3 DNA follows: TGTGCCAGCAGTTTAGGGCGGATAGCGGGAGGGCCGGGAGAGACCCAGTACTTC. Translated, it gives CASSLGRIAGGPGETQYF.

The V and J genes are TRBV5-1 and TRBJ1-1; weak D call: TRBD1 (6 bases). The V gene lost 4 bases and the J gene lost 4 bases, with 23 bases spanning the gap. This CDR3 is 17 amino acids long. Germline assignment: CDR1 SGHRS and CDR2 YFSETQ. CDR3 sequence reads: CASSLGRGTGRGTEAFF. CDR3 DNA sequence: TGCGCCAGCAGCCTCGGAAGGGGAACAGGGAGAGGCACTGAAGCTTTCTTT.

This rearrangement joins TRBV6-1 to TRBJ2-7, with 10 bases lining up with TRBD1. The CDR3 consists of 16 residues. With 4 bases clipped from V and 3 bases from J, the junction kept 9 bases outside the gene matches. Germline values: CDR1 MNHNS, CDR2 SASEGT. CDR3 sequence reads: CASSVASGQGFYEQYF. The DNA of the CDR3 is TGTGCCAGCAGTGTTGCTTCGGGACAGGGGTTCTACGAGCAGTACTTC.

CDR3 in amino acids: CASSVGEGLTEAFF. CDR3 in DNA: TGTGCCAGCAGCGTAGGGGAGGGGCTAACTGAAGCTTTCTTT. V usage is TRBV9 and J usage is TRBJ1-1; D perhaps matches TRBD1 (5 bases). This CDR3 has 14 residues. Trimming removed 0 bases at V and 5 bases at J, with 11 bases between. Germline CDR1 reads SGDLS; CDR2 reads YYNGEE.

The chain links TRBV2 to TRBJ1-1, with D unresolved. Germline lookup yields CDR1 SNHLY and CDR2 FYNNEI. Deletions cut 4 bases from V and 1 base from J, with 7 bases between. The CDR3 extends over 13 amino acids. The CDR3 loop reads CASSAQANTEAFF. CDR3 in DNA: TGTGCCAGCAGTGCCCAGGCGAACACTGAAGCTTTCTTT.

In this sample, this clone turned up once. The chain has TRBV5-5 and TRBJ1-1, with a tentative D call TRBD1 (6 bases). V lost 4 bases and J lost 2, with 18 bases in between. From germline, CDR1 is SGHKS and CDR2 YYEKEE (reference sequence). CDR3 length: 16 residues. The CDR3 sequence is CASSQGAQGLNTEAFF. The CDR3 DNA sequence: TGTGCCAGCAGCCAGGGAGCTCAGGGGCTAAACACTGAAGCTTTCTTT.

The rearrangement links TRBV6-2 or TRBV6-3 to TRBJ1-4, with D maybe TRBD1 (6 bases). This CDR3 region has 15 residues. V was shortened by 5 bases and J by 5 bases, with 15 bases between the two germline ends. Germline V lookup: CDR1 MNHEY, CDR2 SVGEGT. In nucleotides, the CDR3 is TGTGCCAGCAGTGGACAGACGGGTGAAAATGAAAAACTGTTTTTT. It codes for CASSGQTGENEKLFF.

The chain links TRBV21-1 to TRBJ1-1. TRBV21-1 corresponds to a pseudogene. The CDR3 has 13 amino acids. In nucleotides, the CDR3 is TGTGCCAGCGGAGGCACCGGGAGCACTGAAGCTTTCTTT. Its protein is CASGGTGSTEAFF.